This T cell receptor beta chain was obtained from a study of shared clonotypes between healthy human individuals (dated by TCRdb to the early 2020s). In terms of the full investigation: A couple of women and three men aged 18 to 49 years were included in the cohort. For each donor, CD4 naive and CD4 memory were each given three plates, CD8 naive was given two plates, and CD8 memory was given one plate. Blood TCR repertoires of several healthy adults were deeply sequenced to estimate repertoire size and the extent of clonotype sharing between individuals. To increase sequencing depth and limit assay-specific biases, TCR repertoire library preparation and sequencing were carried out by different laboratories using diverse techniques. Leukapheresis yielded between about 0.85 and 9.5 billion PBMCs per donor. Overall study results and their limits: Even with the large sequencing depth, rarefaction of the sorted-subset datasets indicated that sequencing was incomplete. Naive subsets generally had larger estimated clonotype richness than memory subsets. Sharing across several donors was observed for around 5% of naive CD4, less than 4% of naive CD8, about 2.3% of memory CD4, and 0.4% of memory CD8 clonotypes. Based on pairwise subsampling, the degree of clonotype sharing among donors was expected to be affected by sequencing depth. Compared with non-shared clonotypes, clonotypes shared by all four sorted-subset donors had higher generation probabilities. The genetic and exposure-history diversity represented was limited by the small number of donors. Sampling was restricted to blood, and TCR repertoires in tissue are likely to differ from TCR repertoires in blood.

Using the deep immunoSEQ assay, multiplex PCR amplified TCR CDR3 regions from genomic DNA. Genomic DNA extracted from each cell subset was distributed evenly over all wells of several immunoSEQ 96-well plates, and each plate served as one replicate. For sorted subsets, 150 to 200 ng genomic DNA, equal to 30,000 to 35,000 T cell genomes, was loaded into each replicate PCR. Purified libraries were quantified with a Qubit 3.0 fluorometer, sized on a Bioanalyzer 2100, and re-quantified with the KAPA Library Quantification kit. Each immunoSEQ 96-well plate was sequenced on its own single-read 150-cycle Illumina NextSeq 550 flow cell. The authors' analysis ran thus. Because the immunoSEQ output included only junctional sequences and no quality scores, the filtering could not be the same as the filtering used for full-length reads. To assign V/J genes and CDR3, sequences were annotated against IMGT germline references using PyIR, a Python wrapper for IgBLAST v1.9. Reads with weak V/J assignments (E-value above 1e-6), missing CDR3, stop codons, out-of-frame junctions, or ambiguous translated residues were removed. V3J clonotypes were defined as sequences sharing an identical inferred V gene, J gene, and CDR3 amino acid sequence. Percentage overlap between repertoires was computed as shared unique clonotypes divided by the size of the smaller repertoire. Three approaches were used to assess repertoire richness: RTK rarefaction, the Chao1 estimator, and Recon v2.1 estimates of unobserved clonotypes. For all TCRbeta clonotypes obtained by the gDNA method from four donors, generation probabilities were computed with OLGA. Held by TCRdb, this immuneACCESS table contains in-frame sequences only and omits some clones. Under half of the omission traces to an unresolved V gene where checked; the cause of the rest is unknown. V, J and clone size derive from that table, while D and trimming were established from the DNA sequence. Here the sample has around 2.5 million clones; over 85% occur a single time. The biggest ten clones account for 0.36% of the sample.

Only one count was recorded for this clone. No cognate antigen has been identified for it. No much larger clone exists at a distance of one base, and base qualities are not known. The donors were healthy, HIV-negative adults who had no recently reported acute infections or vaccinations. Only Caucasian adults living in Nashville, Tennessee, USA were represented among the donors. CD4+ T cells were enriched through magnetic negative selection, after which naive cells were positively selected on CD45RA and the remaining negative fraction served as the memory subset. After blood collection by leukapheresis, PBMCs were isolated using Ficoll-Histopaque density gradient centrifugation and then cryopreserved in the vapor phase of liquid nitrogen. Analytical flow cytometry was used to check the purity and quantity of every magnetically sorted T cell population. Genomic DNA was isolated from each sorted fraction and quantified by UV absorbance on a Nanodrop 2000c.

CDR1 and CDR2 are read off the germline V gene as KGHSH and LQKENI. At the junction V is shortened by 2 bases and J by 0 bases; bases outside the gene matches: 6. The CDR3 contains 17 residues, cysteine and phenylalanine counted. The DNA shown is the 51-base CDR3, in frame from base 1. Sequencing used naive CD4+ T cells from PBMCs. Reading the label with the study, this specimen's cell subset or site is: CD45RA+ positively selected. This TCR came from a man younger than 35 in good health. Some clones in this sample may be carry-over from other donors' samples. The rearranged segments are TRBV18 and TRBJ2-1, with 8 central nucleotides matching TRBD2. The DNA sequence is TGTGCCAGCTCACCATTCTCCGGGACTAGCTCCTACAATGAGCAGTTCTTC. Its coded protein is CASSPFSGTSSYNEQFF.